This TCR beta chain was identified in a study of blood T cell repertoires in COVID-19. Whole-study context: Specimens from acute and convalescent COVID-19 originated in the United States, Italy and Spain.

Authors' analysis steps: Reference gene primer amplification in the assay estimated nucleated cell counts. The repertoire was sequenced with immunoSEQ multiplex PCR; TCRdb's copy has only in-frame clones and lacks some. V and J calls and clone size follow that table, whereas D and trimming were derived from the DNA. The data contain approximately 390,000 clones, around 87% of them singletons. One Seattle source followed patients from active infection through their disease course. The sequenced material came from peripheral blood. This TCR came from a woman aged 55-70 years with COVID-19, enrolled during active disease.

The CDR3: CASSRDRADGYTF. The CDR3 nucleotides read TGTGCCAGCAGCCGGGACAGGGCGGATGGCTACACCTTC. The chain employs TRBV6-6 and TRBJ1-2; TRBD1 matches 9 bases. Germline CDR1 is MNHNY and CDR2 is SVGAGI (reference sequence). There are 13 residues in the CDR3. V was pared by 6 bases and J by 6 bases, with 5 bases of the junction left unmatched.